This T cell receptor (beta chain) was sequenced during a study of T cell responses to AZD1222 COVID-19 vaccine. Notes on the study in general: Researchers report vaccine-associated CD4 TCRs spanning spike, with dominance at 160-218 and 743-854. Reportedly, close to half of spike-specific TCRs are directed against unmutated variant regions. Sampling captured repertoires only after the peak T cell response.

With respect to this clone: What it binds is unknown.

Analysis merged second doses at about 4 or about 12 weeks. Libraries were prepared by immunoSEQ multiplex PCR; TCRdb keeps only in-frame clonotypes and omits some of them. The data contain 150,000 to 190,000 clones, about 89% of them singletons. The CDR3 has 16 residues. V was pared by 1 base and J by 3 bases, with 6 bases of the junction left unmatched. From germline, CDR1 is SGDLS and CDR2 YYNGEE. V is TRBV9 and J is TRBJ2-3; 9 bases map to TRBD2. The specimen comprised peripheral blood, sampled 28 days after the second AZD1222 dose. The clonotype was recovered from an adult who received the AZD1222 COVID-19 vaccine. CDR3 protein: CASSVFPSGATDTQYF. The CDR3 DNA reads TGTGCCAGCAGCGTATTCCCTAGCGGGGCAACAGATACGCAGTATTTT.